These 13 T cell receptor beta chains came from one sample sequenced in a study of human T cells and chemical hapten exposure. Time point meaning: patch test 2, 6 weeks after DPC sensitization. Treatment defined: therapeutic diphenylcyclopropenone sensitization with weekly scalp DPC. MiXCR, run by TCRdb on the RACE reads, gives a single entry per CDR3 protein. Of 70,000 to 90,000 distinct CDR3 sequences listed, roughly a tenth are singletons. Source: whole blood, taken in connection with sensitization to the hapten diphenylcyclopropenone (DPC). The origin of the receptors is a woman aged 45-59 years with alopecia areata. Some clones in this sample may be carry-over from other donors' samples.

CDR3 sequence reads: CASSFQVGTEAFF. DNA of the CDR3: TGTGCCAGCAGTTTTCAAGTAGGCACTGAAGCTTTCTTT. The chain employs TRBV6-5 and TRBJ1-1, with D hard to call. V lost 4 bases and J 4 bases, leaving 10 bases between the germline ends. This CDR3 has 13 residues. Germline V gene lookup returns CDR1 MNHEY and CDR2 SVGAGI.

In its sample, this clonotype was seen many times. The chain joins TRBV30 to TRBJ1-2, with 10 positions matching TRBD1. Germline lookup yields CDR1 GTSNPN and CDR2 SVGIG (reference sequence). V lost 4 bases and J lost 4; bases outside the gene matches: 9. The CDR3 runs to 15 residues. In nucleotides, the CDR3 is TGTGCCTGGAACCCGGGACAGGGGCGAGGCTATGGCTACACCTTC. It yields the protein CAWNPGQGRGYGYTF.

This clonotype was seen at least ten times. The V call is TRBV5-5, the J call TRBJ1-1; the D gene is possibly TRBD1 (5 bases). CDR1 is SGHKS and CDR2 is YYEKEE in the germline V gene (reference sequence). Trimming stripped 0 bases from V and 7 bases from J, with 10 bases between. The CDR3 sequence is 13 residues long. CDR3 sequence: CASSLGGRSEAFF. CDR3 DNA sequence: TGTGCCAGCAGCTTGGGGGGACGGAGTGAAGCTTTCTTT.

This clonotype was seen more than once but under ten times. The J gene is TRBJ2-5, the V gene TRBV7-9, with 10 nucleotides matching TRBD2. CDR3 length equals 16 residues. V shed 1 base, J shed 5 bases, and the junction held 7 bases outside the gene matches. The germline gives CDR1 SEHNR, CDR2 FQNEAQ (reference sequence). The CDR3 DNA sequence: TGTGCCAGCAGCTTAGTCCTAGCGGGAGATTCCGAGACCCAGTACTTC. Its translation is CASSLVLAGDSETQYF.

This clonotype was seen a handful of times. The CDR3 loop is CASSSRTPSYNEQFF. In DNA, the CDR3 is TGTGCCAGCAGTTCGAGGACACCCTCCTACAATGAGCAGTTCTTC. This chain links TRBV12-3 or TRBV12-4 with TRBJ2-1, with D maybe TRBD1 (5 bases). V gave up 4 bases and J gave up 0 bases, with 10 bases separating them. This CDR3 contains 15 residues.

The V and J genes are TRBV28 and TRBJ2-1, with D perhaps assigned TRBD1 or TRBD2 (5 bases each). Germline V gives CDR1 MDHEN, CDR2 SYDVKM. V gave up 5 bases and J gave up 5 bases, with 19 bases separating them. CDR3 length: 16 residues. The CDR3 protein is CASSPRTGTKNNEQFF. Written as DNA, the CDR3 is TGTGCCAGCAGTCCGCGTACCGGGACGAAAAACAATGAGCAGTTCTTC.

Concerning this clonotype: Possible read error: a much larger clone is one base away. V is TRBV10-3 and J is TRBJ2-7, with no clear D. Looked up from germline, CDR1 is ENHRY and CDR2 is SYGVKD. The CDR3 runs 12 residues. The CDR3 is CVISESSYEQYF. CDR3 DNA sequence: TGTGTCATCAGTGAATCTTCCTACGAGCAGTACTTC.

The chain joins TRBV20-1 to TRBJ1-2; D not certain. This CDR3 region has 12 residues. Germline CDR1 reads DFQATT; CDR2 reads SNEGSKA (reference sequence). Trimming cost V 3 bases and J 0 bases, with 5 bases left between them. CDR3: CSASSANYGYTF. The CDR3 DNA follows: TGCAGTGCTAGTAGCGCTAACTATGGCTACACCTTC.

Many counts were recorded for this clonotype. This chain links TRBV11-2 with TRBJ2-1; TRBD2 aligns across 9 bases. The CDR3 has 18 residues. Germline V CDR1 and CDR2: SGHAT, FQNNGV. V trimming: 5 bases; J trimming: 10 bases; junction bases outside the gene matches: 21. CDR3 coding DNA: TGTGCCAGCAGCCCAGGTCGTATAGGCGGGAGGGCCTTAAAGGAGCAGTTCTTC. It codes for CASSPGRIGGRALKEQFF.

CDR3 region: CASSFLPGNEQFF. The DNA for the CDR3 is TGTGCCAGCAGTTTTCTACCGGGAAATGAGCAGTTCTTC. The chain is built from TRBV28 and TRBJ2-1; weak D call: TRBD2 (5 bases). The CDR3 is 13 amino acids. V was cut by 3 bases and J by 7 bases, with 10 bases left in between. CDR1 is MDHEN and CDR2 is SYDVKM in the germline V gene. The full variable domain, with the rest looked up from reference TRBV28 and TRBJ2-1, is DVKVTQSSRYLVKRTGEKVFLECVQDMDHENMFWYRQDPGLGLRLIYFSYDVKMKEKGDIPEGYSVSREKKERFSLILESASTNQTSMYLCASSFLPGNEQFFGPGTRLTVL.

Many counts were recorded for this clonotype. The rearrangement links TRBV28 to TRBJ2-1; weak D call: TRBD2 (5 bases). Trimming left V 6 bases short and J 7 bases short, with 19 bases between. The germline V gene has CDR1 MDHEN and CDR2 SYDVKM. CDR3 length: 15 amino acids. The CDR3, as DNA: TGTGCCAGCAGCGAGAGCGGCCCTACCGGAAATGAGCAGTTCTTC. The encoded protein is CASSESGPTGNEQFF.

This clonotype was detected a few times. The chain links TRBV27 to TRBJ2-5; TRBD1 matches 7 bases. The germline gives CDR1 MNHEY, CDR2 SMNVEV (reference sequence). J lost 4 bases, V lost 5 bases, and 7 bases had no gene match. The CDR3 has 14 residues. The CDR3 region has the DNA TGTGCCAGCAGTCCCAGGACAGGTGGAGAGACCCAGTACTTC. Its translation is CASSPRTGGETQYF.

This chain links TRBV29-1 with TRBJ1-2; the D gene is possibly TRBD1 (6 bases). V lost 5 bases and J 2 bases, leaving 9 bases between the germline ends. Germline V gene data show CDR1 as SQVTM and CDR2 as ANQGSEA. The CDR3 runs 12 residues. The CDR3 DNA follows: TGCAGCGTTTCCGACAGGAACTATGGCTACACCTTC. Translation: CSVSDRNYGYTF.